The 21 T cell receptor beta chains listed next were all sequenced from one sample in a study of blood T cell repertoires in COVID-19 (dated by TCRdb to the early 2020s). The library came from the immunoSEQ multiplex PCR assay. Entries here come from immuneACCESS through TCRdb and include only in-frame sequences with V and J called. Some clones fail to appear in such tables; in the studies checked, an unresolved V gene covers under half of the shortfall, and the cause of the remainder is unknown. Counted in this sample were 85,000 to 90,000 clones; around 93% of them appeared once. Clones ranked in the top ten supply around 2.5% of the sample. Sample: peripheral blood. Source of these receptors: a human donor with active COVID-19. The donor label of this sample is uncertain.

V and J are TRBV3-1 (or the pseudogene TRBV3-2) and TRBJ2-3; the D gene is possibly TRBD1 (5 bases). CDR1 is LGHDT and CDR2 is YNNKEL in the germline V gene (reference sequence). V was clipped by 0 bases and J by 4 bases, with 8 bases between them. The CDR3 has 14 residues. CDR3 in amino acids: CASSQDGAADTQYF. Written as DNA, the CDR3 is TGTGCCAGCAGCCAAGATGGGGCTGCAGATACGCAGTATTTT.

This clone was detected once. The V and J genes are TRBV9 and TRBJ2-4; a weak D match, TRBD2 (5 bases). CDR3 length equals 12 residues. Looked up from germline, CDR1 is SGDLS and CDR2 is YYNGEE. V shed 3 bases and J shed 7 bases, with 8 bases lying between them. CDR3 bases: TGTGCCAGCAGCGCTTGGGAGAACATTCAGTACTTC. Its protein is CASSAWENIQYF. The full variable domain, rest sourced from reference TRBV9 and TRBJ2-4, is DSGVTQTPKHLITATGQRVTLRCSPRSGDLSVYWYQQSLDQGLQFLIQYYNGEERAKGNILERFSAQQFPDLHSELNLSSLELGDSALYFCASSAWENIQYFGAGTRLSVL.

V and J are TRBV3-1 (or the pseudogene TRBV3-2) and TRBJ1-1; the D gene is possibly TRBD1 (5 bases). The CDR3 loop spans 15 amino acids. Per the germline V gene, CDR1 is LGHDT and CDR2 is YNNKEL (reference sequence). V lost 4 bases and J lost 4, with 16 bases in between. The CDR3 loop is CASSLYQGSFTEAFF. CDR3 nucleotide sequence: TGTGCCAGCAGCCTATATCAGGGTTCTTTCACTGAAGCTTTCTTT.

The chain links TRBV25-1 to TRBJ1-1; D possibly corresponds to TRBD1 (6 bases). The CDR3 covers 14 residues. Per the germline V gene, CDR1 is MGHDK and CDR2 is SYGVNS. V lost 2 bases and J 3 bases, leaving 10 bases between the germline ends. The CDR3 is CASSERGGHTEAFF. Here the CDR3 DNA reads TGTGCCAGCAGTGAAAGGGGGGGGCACACTGAAGCTTTCTTT.

The rearrangement uses TRBV3-1 (or the pseudogene TRBV3-2) and TRBJ2-7, with TRBD2 matching 7 bases. This CDR3 has 16 residues. Germline V lookup: CDR1 LGHDT, CDR2 YNNKEL (reference sequence). V was clipped by 0 bases and J by 7 bases; unmatched bases: 12. Written as DNA, the CDR3 is TGTGCCAGCAGCCAAGATCTGGGAGGGGCCCGGCGAGAGCAGTACTTC. This sequence encodes CASSQDLGGARREQYF.

CDR3 in amino acids: CASSQDEGGNEQFF. The CDR3 DNA follows: TGTGCCAGCAGCCAAGATGAAGGGGGCAATGAGCAGTTCTTC. This chain joins TRBV3-1 (or the pseudogene TRBV3-2) and TRBJ2-1; TRBD1 might be the D (6 bases). The ends were cut back, 0 bases at V and 6 bases at J, with 9 bases in the middle. There are 14 residues in the CDR3. CDR1 and CDR2 (germline): LGHDT, YNNKEL (reference sequence).

J is TRBJ1-4 and V is TRBV7-2; D is undetermined. This CDR3 is built from 14 residues. CDR1 is SGHTA and CDR2 is FQGNSA in the germline V gene. V was cut by 0 bases and J by 8 bases, with 10 bases left in between. This chain's CDR3 is CASSLAGEEEKLFF. In nucleotides, the CDR3 is TGTGCCAGCAGCTTAGCGGGAGAAGAGGAAAAACTGTTTTTT. The whole variable domain, filled in from reference TRBV7-2 and TRBJ1-4, reads GAGVSQSPSNKVTEKGKDVELRCDPISGHTALYWYRQSLGQGLEFLIYFQGNSAPDKSGLPSDRFSAERTGGSVSTLTIQRTQQEDSAVYLCASSLAGEEEKLFFGSGTQLSVL.

The chain links TRBV20-1 to TRBJ2-3; TRBD2 aligns across 12 bases. The CDR3 extends over 15 amino acids. Per the germline V gene, CDR1 is DFQATT and CDR2 is SNEGSKA (reference sequence). Losses at the gene ends were 3 bases for V and 7 bases for J; bases not matched to a gene: 8. The CDR3 sequence is CSASQLAGGPNTQYF. CDR3 nucleotide sequence: TGCAGTGCTAGTCAGCTAGCGGGGGGGCCGAATACGCAGTATTTT.

This rearrangement joins TRBV12-5 to TRBJ1-6; D may be TRBD1 (5 bases). The CDR3 covers 15 residues. Germline loops: CDR1 LGHNT, CDR2 FRNRAP. This chain's CDR3 is CAPLGQDFYNSPLHF. CDR3 nucleotide sequence: TGTGCCCCCCTGGGGCAGGATTTCTATAATTCACCCCTCCACTTT.

The genes are TRBV7-3 and TRBJ2-2; tentatively, D is TRBD1 (5 bases). This CDR3 contains 15 residues. The V end was cut by 10 bases, the J end by 0 bases, with 15 bases between. The V gene's germline CDR1 is SGHTA and CDR2 FQGTGA. CDR3 bases: TGTGCCACCCCGAAGGGGTACACGAACACCGGGGAGCTGTTTTTT. Its translation is CATPKGYTNTGELFF.

In DNA form, the CDR3 reads TGTGCCAGCAGCGCAAAGCCGTTCTATGGCTACACCTTC. It translates to CASSAKPFYGYTF. The chain employs TRBV11-1 and TRBJ1-2, with unresolved D. Looked up from germline, CDR1 is SGHAT and CDR2 is FQDESV (reference sequence). The CDR3 runs 13 residues. Trimming cost V 5 bases and J 4 bases, with 11 bases left between them.

The V gene is TRBV19, the J gene TRBJ1-2; the match to TRBD1 covers 10 bases. Germline lookup yields CDR1 LNHDA and CDR2 SQIVND (reference sequence). CDR3 length equals 14 residues. The V and J ends lost 8 bases and 6 bases, in that order; junction bases with no gene match: 9. CDR3 sequence reads: CASSTGQGFHGYTF. The CDR3 DNA sequence: TGTGCCAGTTCAACGGGACAGGGGTTTCATGGCTACACCTTC.

This chain uses TRBV11-2 with TRBJ2-1, with 7 nucleotides matching TRBD1. This CDR3 has 13 residues. Germline V gene sequence: CDR1 SGHAT, CDR2 FQNNGV. V gave up 4 bases and J gave up 8 bases; unmatched junction bases: 5. The CDR3 DNA follows: TGTGCCAGCAGCTCCCTGACAGGGTATGAGCAGTTCTTC. This encodes CASSSLTGYEQFF.

This rearrangement joins TRBV19 to TRBJ2-5; D perhaps matches TRBD1 (5 bases). The CDR3 runs 14 residues. Germline CDR1 is LNHDA and CDR2 is SQIVND (reference sequence). V was clipped by 1 base and J by 2 bases, with 8 bases between them. The CDR3 DNA follows: TGTGCCAGTAGTATAGTAACAGGTCAAGAGACCCAGTACTTC. Residues: CASSIVTGQETQYF.

This clone was picked up one time. The rearrangement joins TRBV20-1 to TRBJ2-3; D is unresolved. The CDR3 totals 15 residues. From germline, CDR1 is DFQATT and CDR2 SNEGSKA (reference sequence). Trimming took off 3 bases at V and 0 bases at J, with 13 bases between the two ends. The CDR3 protein is CSASQRLRSTDTQYF. The CDR3 DNA reads as TGCAGTGCTAGTCAGCGTCTGCGTAGCACAGATACGCAGTATTTT.

J is TRBJ1-5 and V is TRBV18; 12 nucleotides align to TRBD1. Germline assignment: CDR1 KGHSH and CDR2 LQKENI. V was pared by 5 bases and J by 6 bases, with 8 bases of the junction left unmatched. This CDR3 is 16 amino acids long. CDR3 bases: TGTGCCAGCTCAGATCCGGGACAGGGGGCAGGTCAGCCCCAGCATTTT. Amino acids: CASSDPGQGAGQPQHF.

This chain links TRBV18 with TRBJ2-5; TRBD1 is a possible D gene (5 bases). The CDR3 length is 15 residues. In germline, CDR1 is KGHSH, CDR2 LQKENI. V lost 2 bases, J lost 1 base, and 11 bases lay in between. The CDR3 region has the DNA TGTGCCAGCTCACCAATCGATGGGGCCCAAGAGACCCAGTACTTC. Translation: CASSPIDGAQETQYF.

This chain uses TRBV7-3 with TRBJ2-3; no firm D call. Trimming removed 2 bases from V and 4 bases from J, with 10 bases in between. This CDR3 comprises 14 residues. Germline CDR1 and CDR2: SGHTA and FQGTGA. CDR3 region: CASSLEATADTQYF. The CDR3 region has the DNA TGTGCCAGCAGCTTAGAGGCTACGGCAGATACGCAGTATTTT.

The rearrangement joins TRBV5-4 to TRBJ1-4, with 9 bases matching TRBD1. Germline CDR1 and CDR2: SGHNT and YYREEE (reference sequence). The junction had 5 bases not matched to a gene; V was cut back by 0 bases and J by 8 bases. The CDR3 is made up of 15 amino acids. CDR3 loop: CASSLAGQGGEKLFF. The CDR3 nucleotides are TGTGCCAGCAGCTTGGCGGGACAGGGAGGCGAAAAACTGTTTTTT. Based on the CDR3 plus reference TRBV5-4 and TRBJ1-4, the full variable domain is ETGVTQSPTHLIKTRGQQVTLRCSSQSGHNTVSWYQQALGQGPQFIFQYYREEENGRGNFPPRFSGLQFPNYSSELNVNALELDDSALYLCASSLAGQGGEKLFFGSGTQLSVL.

The chain links TRBV9 to TRBJ1-2; TRBD1 is a possible D gene (5 bases). The length of the CDR3 is 15 residues. From germline, CDR1 is SGDLS and CDR2 YYNGEE. The germline V and J ends were trimmed by 2 bases and 0 bases, with 11 bases remaining between them. CDR3 amino acids: CASSVGTGANYGYTF. In DNA, the CDR3 is TGTGCCAGCAGCGTTGGGACTGGGGCTAACTATGGCTACACCTTC.

This sequence joins TRBV10-3 and TRBJ1-6; no clear D gene. V gave up 4 bases and J gave up 12 bases, with 13 bases separating them. CDR1 and CDR2 (germline): ENHRY, SYGVKD. The CDR3 has 13 residues. CDR3 bases: TGTGCCATCAGTGTCCGGGAGAGTGAACCCCTCCACTTT. Translating it yields CAISVRESEPLHF.